Below are 27 T cell receptor beta chains sequenced from a single sample in a study of T-cell reconstitution after alpha-beta-depleted transplantation in children. For TCRbeta, the library was prepared with unique molecular identifiers. TCRdb reprocessed the PCR reads via MiXCR and lists one record per CDR3 protein. The sample holds about a million distinct CDR3 sequences, around 30% seen once. The specimen was PBMCs, mostly from graft donor cells, collected 360 days after TCRalphabeta/CD19-depleted stem cell transplant. The receptors originated from a boy in the first two years of life who had a stem cell transplant for SCID, so the T cells may come from the graft donor.

This clonotype was observed a handful of times. This chain links TRBV12-3 or TRBV12-4 with TRBJ1-6; D is possibly TRBD1 (6 bases). The CDR3 spans 15 residues. V gave up 5 bases and J gave up 4 bases, with 12 bases separating them. The CDR3 is CASSRGQPYNSPLHF. In DNA form, the CDR3 reads TGTGCCAGCAGTCGTGGACAGCCTTATAATTCACCCCTCCACTTT.

For the CDR3, the DNA is TGCAGTGCTAAAGCCCCCAGGCGCACAGATACGCAGTATTTT. Translation: CSAKAPRRTDTQYF. This chain connects TRBV20-1 to TRBJ2-3; unclear D gene. The ends were cut back, 4 bases at V and 1 base at J, with 12 bases in the middle. Germline lookup yields CDR1 DFQATT and CDR2 SNEGSKA (reference sequence). This CDR3 has 14 amino acids.

This clonotype was recorded a few times. The CDR3 sequence: CASSPFSTGMGWDTQYF. The CDR3 DNA sequence: TGCGCCAGCAGCCCATTCTCGACAGGGATGGGGTGGGATACGCAGTATTTT. V and J are TRBV5-1 and TRBJ2-3, with 7 bases identical to TRBD1. V shed 4 bases and J 6 bases; nucleotides not matched to a gene: 17. Germline loops: CDR1 SGHRS, CDR2 YFSETQ. The CDR3 has 17 amino acids.

V and J are TRBV12-3 or TRBV12-4 and TRBJ1-5; D not certain. Trimming took off 6 bases at V and 0 bases at J, with 18 bases between the two ends. The CDR3 is 17 residues long. As DNA, the CDR3 is TGTGCCAGCAGCCCTTCCGGATCTCATCATAGCAATCAGCCCCAGCATTTT. It encodes CASSPSGSHHSNQPQHF.

This clonotype was counted only a few times. The rearrangement joins TRBV7-2 to TRBJ2-5; a weak D match, TRBD1 (6 bases). Trimming pared 4 bases from V and 5 bases from J, leaving 23 bases between. This CDR3 has 17 amino acids. Germline V gene data show CDR1 as SGHTA and CDR2 as FQGNSA. The CDR3 sequence: CASSSIYRTWGRETQYF. For the CDR3, the DNA is TGTGCCAGCAGCTCCATCTACCGGACCTGGGGGCGGGAGACCCAGTACTTC.

The chain links TRBV15 to TRBJ2-7; TRBD1 agrees at 7 bases. V gave up 5 bases and J gave up 3 bases; unmatched junction bases: 13. This CDR3 has 16 amino acids. Germline CDR1 reads LNHNV; CDR2 reads YYDKDF (reference sequence). The CDR3 sequence: CATSGFLTGTYYEQYF. In nucleotides, the CDR3 is TGTGCCACCAGCGGATTCTTGACAGGGACCTACTACGAGCAGTACTTC.

The chain has TRBV3-1 and TRBJ2-7; 11 bases match TRBD2. The V gene's germline CDR1 is LGHDT and CDR2 YNNKEL (reference sequence). The CDR3 loop spans 15 amino acids. V lost 5 bases, J lost 5 bases, and 8 bases stayed unmatched. The chain's CDR3 is CASSFLAGGNHEQYF. In DNA, the CDR3 is TGTGCCAGCAGCTTTTTAGCGGGGGGGAACCACGAGCAGTACTTC.

V and J are TRBV4-1 and TRBJ2-6, with 8 bases matching TRBD1. The CDR3 covers 15 residues. Germline values: CDR1 MGHRA, CDR2 YSYEKL. Trimming took 0 bases from V and 13 from J; bases not matched to a gene: 8. The CDR3 region has the DNA TGCGCCAGCAGCCAAGAGCCAGGACAGGGAAGAGTCCTGACTTTC. This codes for CASSQEPGQGRVLTF.

The rearrangement uses TRBV12-3 or TRBV12-4 and TRBJ2-5, with 7 bases identical to TRBD1. This CDR3 comprises 15 residues. V lost 5 bases, J lost 5 bases, and 11 bases stayed unmatched. CDR3 DNA sequence: TGTGCCAGCAGTCGTGAGACAGGGTTTAGGGAGACCCAGTACTTC. Amino acids: CASSRETGFRETQYF.

J is TRBJ1-1 and V is TRBV7-9; D gene ambiguous. This CDR3 is built from 14 residues. Trimming cost V 3 bases and J 0 bases, with 8 bases left between them. Germline assignment: CDR1 SEHNR and CDR2 FQNEAQ (reference sequence). CDR3 region: CASSLAAMNTEAFF. CDR3 nucleotides: TGTGCCAGCAGCTTGGCAGCCATGAACACTGAAGCTTTCTTT.

The rearrangement uses TRBV12-3 or TRBV12-4 and TRBJ1-4; 12 bases match TRBD1. The CDR3 totals 14 residues. The V gene end was trimmed by 7 bases and the J gene end by 8 bases; junction bases not matched to a gene: 5. The CDR3 coding sequence is TGTGCCAGCACCCGAGGGACAGGGGGCGAAAAACTGTTTTTT. This sequence encodes CASTRGTGGEKLFF.

This clonotype was observed a few times. The chain carries TRBV7-2 and TRBJ1-1; 10 nucleotides align to TRBD1. This CDR3 spans 15 amino acids. With V trimmed by 1 base and J by 4 bases, 3 bases remained unmatched. CDR1 is SGHTA, CDR2 FQGNSA, per germline. The CDR3 loop reads CASSLGRDRGTEAFF. The CDR3 DNA reads TGTGCCAGCAGCTTAGGCCGGGACAGGGGCACTGAAGCTTTCTTT.

CDR3: CASSSTSGNSYEQYF. The CDR3 bases are TGTGCCAGCAGCTCAACTAGCGGGAACTCCTACGAGCAGTACTTC. The chain has TRBV5-6 and TRBJ2-7, with 10 nucleotides matching TRBD2. V lost 3 bases, J lost 0 bases, and 3 bases stayed unmatched. The length of the CDR3 is 15 residues. In germline, CDR1 is SGHDT, CDR2 YYEEEE.

This clonotype was counted a few times. The CDR3 is CASSSTPGTQFF. The CDR3 DNA reads as TGTGCCAGCAGTTCCACCCCCGGGACCCAGTTCTTC. The chain recombines TRBV2 with TRBJ2-7; perhaps D is TRBD1 or TRBD2 (5 bases each). The J call may be mistaken, given a closer DNA end match to TRBJ2-1. The CDR3 runs to 12 residues. The germline gives CDR1 SNHLY, CDR2 FYNNEI.

The chain recombines TRBV5-1 with TRBJ2-5; D might be TRBD2 (6 bases). The CDR3 loop spans 16 amino acids. V lost 1 base and J 5 bases, leaving 18 bases between the germline ends. The germline V gene has CDR1 SGHRS and CDR2 YFSETQ. CDR3 protein: CASSLPMSGTEETQYF. The CDR3 DNA is TGCGCCAGCAGCTTGCCTATGTCCGGGACTGAGGAGACCCAGTACTTC.

V usage is TRBV10-3 and J usage is TRBJ2-3; TRBD1 agrees at 7 bases. CDR1 is ENHRY, CDR2 SYGVKD, per germline. J was trimmed by 2 bases and V by 3 bases; bases with no gene match: 11. The CDR3 sequence is 17 residues long. The CDR3 protein is CAISERPRTGSTDTQYF. The CDR3 DNA follows: TGTGCCATCAGTGAACGGCCCCGGACAGGTTCCACAGATACGCAGTATTTT.

This clonotype was seen more than once but under ten times. The chain recombines TRBV5-1 with TRBJ2-5; 9 bases line up with TRBD2. J lost 5 bases, V lost 1 base, and 6 bases had no gene match. The CDR3 has 15 amino acids. The germline V gene has CDR1 SGHRS and CDR2 YFSETQ. The CDR3 reads CASSLRGTSRETQYF. CDR3 in DNA: TGCGCCAGCAGCTTGAGGGGGACTAGCCGGGAGACCCAGTACTTC.

The chain uses TRBV12-3 or TRBV12-4 and TRBJ1-1, with 8 bases fitting TRBD1. There are 15 residues in the CDR3. Trimming removed 6 bases from V and 4 bases from J; junction bases left unmatched: 10. The CDR3: CASSLNQGASTEAFF. CDR3 nucleotides: TGTGCCAGCAGCCTCAATCAGGGGGCAAGCACTGAAGCTTTCTTT.

This sequence joins TRBV24-1 and TRBJ2-3; 8 bases are a match to TRBD1. The CDR3 spans 15 residues. Germline V gives CDR1 KGHDR, CDR2 SFDVKD. With 7 bases clipped from V and 0 bases from J, the junction kept 5 bases outside the gene matches. Here the CDR3 reads CATSLTGDSTDTQYF. The CDR3 region has the DNA TGTGCCACCAGCTTGACAGGGGACAGCACAGATACGCAGTATTTT.

This clonotype was counted between two and nine times. V is TRBV7-9 and J is TRBJ1-3, with a tentative D call TRBD1 (6 bases). V was clipped by 5 bases and J by 0 bases, with 14 bases between them. The CDR3 has 16 amino acids. Germline V gives CDR1 SEHNR, CDR2 FQNEAQ (reference sequence). The CDR3 DNA reads as TGTGCCAGCAGCCCTACCCAGGGGATCTCTGGAAACACCATATATTTT. Amino acids: CASSPTQGISGNTIYF.

This clonotype was detected many times. The genes are TRBV5-1 and TRBJ2-2; D is unclear. The germline gives CDR1 SGHRS, CDR2 YFSETQ. V was clipped by 1 base and J by 1 base, with 5 bases between them. The CDR3 is 14 residues long. The CDR3 reads CASSLPRNTGELFF. In nucleotides, the CDR3 is TGCGCCAGCAGCTTGCCCAGGAACACCGGGGAGCTGTTTTTT.

This sequence joins TRBV29-1 and TRBJ1-1; D not resolved. Trimming removed 2 bases from V and 6 bases from J, with 10 bases in between. Per the germline V gene, CDR1 is SQVTM and CDR2 is ANQGSEA. The CDR3 is 12 residues long. CDR3 in amino acids: CSVERTRPEAFF. The CDR3 DNA is TGCAGCGTTGAAAGAACCAGGCCTGAAGCTTTCTTT. The variable domain in full, completed from reference TRBV29-1 and TRBJ1-1, reads SAVISQKPSRDICQRGTSLTIQCQVDSQVTMMFWYRQQPGQSLTLIATANQGSEATYESGFVIDKFPISRPNLTFSTLTVSNMSPEDSSIYLCSVERTRPEAFFGQGTRLTVV.

In DNA, the CDR3 is TGCAGCGTTCTCAGAGGGGGAGGGACTAGCTCCAATGAGCAGTTCTTC. As protein: CSVLRGGGTSSNEQFF. J is TRBJ2-1 and V is TRBV29-1; 9 positions agree with TRBD2. The germline CDR1 and CDR2 sequences are SQVTM and ANQGSEA. This CDR3 is 16 amino acids long. J was trimmed by 6 bases and V by 5 bases; bases with no gene match: 14.

This clonotype has a handful of counts. The genes are TRBV5-1 and TRBJ2-2, with unresolved D. There are 13 residues in the CDR3. Germline V lookup: CDR1 SGHRS, CDR2 YFSETQ. Trimming left V 4 bases short and J 6 bases short, with 10 bases between. The CDR3 bases are TGCGCCAGCAGCCCTATCATAGCCGGGGAGCTGTTTTTT. Protein: CASSPIIAGELFF.

V usage is TRBV7-9 and J usage is TRBJ1-5, with a possible D match to TRBD1 (5 bases). V was clipped by 1 base and J by 5 bases, with 6 bases between them. The germline V gene has CDR1 SEHNR and CDR2 FQNEAQ (reference sequence). The CDR3 is 13 amino acids. CDR3 sequence: CASSLEGHQPQHF. CDR3 nucleotide sequence: TGTGCCAGCAGCTTAGAGGGACATCAGCCCCAGCATTTT.

This clonotype was recorded a few times. This chain uses TRBV7-9 with TRBJ1-5; a possible D gene is TRBD1 (5 bases). Germline V gene lookup returns CDR1 SEHNR and CDR2 FQNEAQ (reference sequence). The CDR3 contains 16 residues. Trimming left V 7 bases short and J 0 bases short, with 16 bases between. The CDR3 DNA sequence: TGTGCCAGCACCGAATCCGGGGCACCTAGCAATCAGCCCCAGCATTTT. This gives the protein CASTESGAPSNQPQHF.

The chain carries TRBV3-1 and TRBJ2-7; a weak D match, TRBD2 (6 bases). Trimming pared 1 base from V and 6 bases from J, leaving 16 bases between. Germline loops: CDR1 LGHDT, CDR2 YNNKEL (reference sequence). The CDR3 is 15 residues long. In nucleotides, the CDR3 is TGTGCCAGCAGCCAAGCGTCAGGGAGGACGGTCGAGCAGTACTTC. This gives the protein CASSQASGRTVEQYF.